Below, 32 T cell receptor beta chains from the same sample are listed, as sequenced in a study of beta chain features in type 1 diabetes. The authors reverse transcribed all of the isolated RNA, so sequencing captured expressed TCRB transcripts. The assay was immunoSEQ multiplex PCR, and TCRdb's table has in-frame clones only and misses some. The sample carries under 950,000 clones, 15% to 20% recorded once. Input material: naive CD4+ T cells from blood. The source of these receptors is a woman in her late teens or twenties in good health.

This clone was seen a few times. The rearrangement links TRBV7-9 to TRBJ1-5; D unresolved. The CDR3 runs to 14 residues. Germline V lookup: CDR1 SEHNR, CDR2 FQNEAQ (reference sequence). The V end was cut by 2 bases, the J end by 0 bases, with 5 bases between. CDR3 nucleotide sequence: TGTGCCAGCAGCTTAACATCTAGCAATCAGCCCCAGCATTTT. This encodes CASSLTSSNQPQHF.

This clone was seen only a few times. This chain connects TRBV6-5 to TRBJ2-7; 13 positions match TRBD2. After removal of 5 bases from V and 6 bases from J, the junction contained 7 bases not matched to a gene. CDR1 and CDR2 (germline): MNHEY, SVGAGI. There are 15 residues in the CDR3. CDR3 in DNA: TGTGCCAGCAGTGGACCGGGACTAGCGGGACTCGAGCAGTACTTC. Translated: CASSGPGLAGLEQYF.

In this sample, this clone turned up a few times. This chain links TRBV7-2 with TRBJ2-2; no clear D. The CDR3 spans 13 residues. The germline gives CDR1 SGHTA, CDR2 FQGNSA. V shed 2 bases and J shed 4 bases, with 5 bases lying between them. This chain's CDR3 is CASSLSTTGELFF. The CDR3 nucleotides read TGTGCCAGCAGCTTATCGACCACCGGGGAGCTGTTTTTT.

A few counts support this clone. The V and J genes are TRBV6-6 and TRBJ2-3; D is perhaps TRBD2 (6 bases). V was pared by 2 bases and J by 1 base, with 13 bases between. There are 16 residues in the CDR3. Germline CDR1 is MNHNY and CDR2 is SVGAGI (reference sequence). The CDR3 loop is CASSYGLASGTDTQYF. In DNA, the CDR3 is TGTGCCAGCAGTTACGGTCTGGCTAGCGGCACAGATACGCAGTATTTT.

This clone has just a few counts. The chain is built from TRBV2 and TRBJ2-3, with D perhaps matching TRBD2 (5 bases). The V end lost 7 bases, the J end lost 5 bases, and 13 bases lay between the germline ends. The CDR3 spans 13 residues. The germline V gene has CDR1 SNHLY and CDR2 FYNNEI. CDR3 sequence (DNA): TGTGCCAGCAAGTGGCTAGCAGAAGATACGCAGTATTTT. Protein sequence: CASKWLAEDTQYF.

The CDR3 region is CASSLTGTSTDTQYF. CDR3 DNA: TGTGCCAGCAGCTTAACCGGTACTAGCACAGATACGCAGTATTTT. This chain joins TRBV7-9 and TRBJ2-3; D is unclear. CDR3 length: 15 amino acids. Trimming took off 2 bases at V and 0 bases at J, with 9 bases between the two ends. Germline V gives CDR1 SEHNR, CDR2 FQNEAQ (reference sequence).

This clone was seen more than once but under ten times. Compared with germline, one end of the junction differs, possibly owing to a read error. This chain connects TRBV10-3 to TRBJ1-1; D not certain. This CDR3 has 18 residues. Germline CDR1 is ENHRY and CDR2 is SYGVKD. DNA of the CDR3: TGTGCCATCAGGGAGTCTAGGGCAGCGACGCGTGGGAACACTGAAGCTTTCTTT. The encoded protein is CAIRESRAATRGNTEAFF.

This clone occurred a few times. V and J are TRBV28 and TRBJ2-6, with no clear D. Trimming took 2 bases from V and 1 from J, leaving 6 bases between them. Germline V gene lookup returns CDR1 MDHEN and CDR2 SYDVKM. CDR3 length: 15 amino acids. The CDR3: CASSLETSGANVLTF. The CDR3 nucleotides read TGTGCCAGCAGTTTAGAGACATCTGGGGCCAACGTCCTGACTTTC.

The table lists this clone with a few counts. Other nucleotide sequences from this sample produce the same CDR3. The gene calls are TRBV7-2 and TRBJ2-2, with 8 positions matching TRBD2. Germline V gene data show CDR1 as SGHTA and CDR2 as FQGNSA. Losses at the gene ends were 3 bases for V and 6 bases for J; bases not matched to a gene: 3. The CDR3 is 14 amino acids. The CDR3 loop reads CASSFAGGPGELFF. The CDR3 DNA follows: TGTGCCAGCAGCTTTGCGGGAGGCCCCGGGGAGCTGTTTTTT.

The chain recombines TRBV7-2 with TRBJ1-5, with D unclear. The CDR3 runs 15 residues. Per the germline V gene, CDR1 is SGHTA and CDR2 is FQGNSA. V was pared by 3 bases and J by 0 bases, with 9 bases between. CDR3 bases: TGTGCCAGCAGCTTTGACGGAAATAGCAATCAGCCCCAGCATTTT. Translated: CASSFDGNSNQPQHF.

This clone came up a few times. The V call is TRBV7-2, the J call TRBJ2-5; D is uncertain. Trimming stripped 5 bases from V and 5 bases from J, with 15 bases between. The CDR3 runs 14 residues. Germline values: CDR1 SGHTA, CDR2 FQGNSA. Written as DNA, the CDR3 is TGTGCCAGCAGCAAACGGTCGACCCAGGAGACCCAGTACTTC. Amino acids: CASSKRSTQETQYF.

In this sample, this clone turned up a few times. This chain links TRBV6-1 with TRBJ1-5; tentative D call: TRBD1 (5 bases). Between the trimmed V and J ends, which lost 6 bases and 0 bases, there was a span of 9 bases. Looked up from germline, CDR1 is MNHNS and CDR2 is SASEGT. This CDR3 has 14 residues. CDR3 sequence (DNA): TGTGCCAGCAGGGAACAGGTTAGCAATCAGCCCCAGCATTTT. Translated, it gives CASREQVSNQPQHF.

The CDR3 loop is CASSVSSGAAELFF. The CDR3 DNA is TGTGCCAGCAGTGTTTCTAGCGGGGCCGCGGAGCTGTTTTTT. This chain uses TRBV2 with TRBJ2-2, with TRBD2 matching 9 bases. With 4 bases clipped from V and 10 bases from J, the junction kept 7 bases outside the gene matches. Germline V CDR1 and CDR2: SNHLY, FYNNEI. This CDR3 is built from 14 residues.

The V and J genes are TRBV19 and TRBJ1-2, with D unclear. CDR1 and CDR2 (germline): LNHDA, SQIVND (reference sequence). V was shortened by 4 bases and J by 4 bases, with 13 bases between the two germline ends. The CDR3 contains 14 residues. The DNA for the CDR3 is TGTGCCAGTAGTAAGGATGTGGATGGCTATGGCTACACCTTC. This gives the protein CASSKDVDGYGYTF.

This clone has just a few counts. The rearrangement joins TRBV5-1 to TRBJ1-5; D remains unclear. The germline CDR1 and CDR2 sequences are SGHRS and YFSETQ. This CDR3 is built from 14 residues. The V end was cut by 5 bases, the J end by 9 bases, with 18 bases between. The CDR3 sequence: CASSKDLGIGPQHF. CDR3 coding DNA: TGCGCCAGCAGTAAGGATTTAGGGATTGGGCCCCAGCATTTT. Combining the CDR3 with reference TRBV5-1 and TRBJ1-5 gives the whole variable domain KAGVTQTPRYLIKTRGQQVTLSCSPISGHRSVSWYQQTPGQGLQFLFEYFSETQRNKGNFPGRFSGRQFSNSRSEMNVSTLELGDSALYLCASSKDLGIGPQHFGDGTRLSIL.

The rearrangement uses TRBV28 and TRBJ2-7, with a weak D call TRBD2 (6 bases). This CDR3 region has 14 residues. CDR1 is MDHEN, CDR2 SYDVKM, per germline. Trimming removed 3 bases from V and 12 bases from J, with 21 bases in between. Here the CDR3 DNA reads TGTGCCAGCAGTTTGTTGGGCGTACCGGGTAGCGGGTACTTC. This codes for CASSLLGVPGSGYF. Full variable domain (rest looked up from reference TRBV28 and TRBJ2-7): DVKVTQSSRYLVKRTGEKVFLECVQDMDHENMFWYRQDPGLGLRLIYFSYDVKMKEKGDIPEGYSVSREKKERFSLILESASTNQTSMYLCASSLLGVPGSGYFGPGTRLTVT.

This clone has a handful of counts. The chain uses TRBV5-7 and TRBJ2-2; D gene ambiguous. TRBV5-7 has ORF status, its function being uncertain. V was pared by 4 bases and J by 2 bases, with 12 bases between. The CDR3 spans 15 residues. The CDR3 sequence: CASSTGRRNTGELFF. The DNA for the CDR3 is TGTGCCAGCAGCACCGGGCGGAGAAACACCGGGGAGCTGTTTTTT.

A few counts support this clone. The rearrangement links TRBV7-3 to TRBJ2-7; D not certain. The CDR3 spans 14 residues. The V end was cut by 5 bases, the J end by 6 bases, with 17 bases between. Looked up from germline, CDR1 is SGHTA and CDR2 is FQGTGA. DNA for the CDR3: TGTGCCAGCAGCCCCGACCCCGGATCTTTCGAGCAGTACTTC. Protein sequence: CASSPDPGSFEQYF.

CDR3 loop: CASSFADPRRGTQYF. DNA of the CDR3: TGTGCCAGCAGCTTCGCCGATCCGAGACGGGGTACGCAGTATTTT. This rearrangement joins TRBV11-2 to TRBJ2-3; D possibly corresponds to TRBD2 (5 bases). The germline V gene has CDR1 SGHAT and CDR2 FQNNGV. This CDR3 region has 15 residues. With 3 bases removed from V and 8 bases from J, the gap between germline ends came to 18 bases.

This clone has a handful of counts. This rearrangement joins TRBV11-2 to TRBJ1-2; no clear D gene. Looked up from germline, CDR1 is SGHAT and CDR2 is FQNNGV. The CDR3 is 14 amino acids. The V end lost 5 bases, the J end lost 6 bases, and 16 bases lay between the germline ends. In DNA, the CDR3 is TGTGCCAGCAGCCCCCCTTTCGGAGGCCATGGCTACACCTTC. It specifies CASSPPFGGHGYTF. The whole variable domain, filled in from reference TRBV11-2 and TRBJ1-2, reads EAGVAQSPRYKIIEKRQSVAFWCNPISGHATLYWYQQILGQGPKLLIQFQNNGVVDDSQLPKDRFSAERLKGVDSTLKIQPAKLEDSAVYLCASSPPFGGHGYTFGSGTRLTVV.

This clone turned up a few times. The chain couples TRBV28 to TRBJ1-4, with D perhaps matching TRBD1 (6 bases). Germline lookup yields CDR1 MDHEN and CDR2 SYDVKM. The CDR3 is 14 amino acids. Trimming removed 4 bases from V and 10 bases from J, with 16 bases in between. The CDR3 DNA reads TGTGCCAGCAGTTCACAGGGATCGGTTCGAAAACTGTTTTTT. Amino acid sequence: CASSSQGSVRKLFF.

This clone was seen more than once but under ten times. V gene TRBV7-2 combines with J gene TRBJ2-1, with TRBD1 matching over 8 bases. The V gene's germline CDR1 is SGHTA and CDR2 FQGNSA. The CDR3 is 15 residues long. V dropped 4 bases and J dropped 4; count of bases not matched to a gene: 6. The DNA of the CDR3 is TGTGCCAGCAGCTCGACAGGGGACACTTACAATGAGCAGTTCTTC. This codes for CASSSTGDTYNEQFF. Looking up the rest from reference TRBV7-2 and TRBJ2-1 gives the full variable domain: GAGVSQSPSNKVTEKGKDVELRCDPISGHTALYWYRQSLGQGLEFLIYFQGNSAPDKSGLPSDRFSAERTGGSVSTLTIQRTQQEDSAVYLCASSSTGDTYNEQFFGPGTRLTVL.

In this sample, this clone turned up a few times. The chain uses TRBV7-2 and TRBJ2-3, with 10 nucleotides matching TRBD2. Germline V CDR1 and CDR2: SGHTA, FQGNSA. J lost 0 bases, V lost 5 bases, and 8 bases had no gene match. The CDR3 has 17 residues. The DNA for the CDR3 is TGTGCCAGCAGCCTCCGTACTAGCGGGACTAGCACAGATACGCAGTATTTT. The encoded protein is CASSLRTSGTSTDTQYF.

This clone turned up a few times. The chain is built from TRBV7-2 and TRBJ2-1; 9 bases fit TRBD2. The CDR3 has 15 residues. The J segment lost 5 bases and the V segment lost 4 bases, leaving 6 bases of the junction unmatched. The germline V gene encodes CDR1 SGHTA and CDR2 FQGNSA. Here the CDR3 DNA reads TGTGCCAGCAGCTCCCAACTAGCGGGCAACAATGAGCAGTTCTTC. It is translated as CASSSQLAGNNEQFF.

This clone has only a few counts. The rearrangement links TRBV7-2 to TRBJ2-1; 12 bases agree with TRBD2. The CDR3 is 16 residues long. The V and J ends lost 5 bases and 4 bases, in that order; junction bases with no gene match: 6. The germline V gene has CDR1 SGHTA and CDR2 FQGNSA. The CDR3 DNA reads TGTGCCAGCAGCAAATCTAGCGGGAGGGCTTACAATGAGCAGTTCTTC. Its translation: CASSKSSGRAYNEQFF.

The V gene is TRBV7-6, the J gene TRBJ2-1, with 10 bases aligning to TRBD2. V lost 4 bases to trimming and J lost 5 bases; unmatched junction nucleotides: 5. CDR1 SGHVS and CDR2 FNYEAQ come from the germline V gene. This CDR3 has 15 residues. CDR3 DNA: TGTGCCAGCAGCTCCCTAGCGGGAGTAGACAATGAGCAGTTCTTC. This codes for CASSSLAGVDNEQFF. Filled out from reference TRBV7-6 and TRBJ2-1, the complete variable domain reads GAGVSQSPRYKVTKRGQDVALRCDPISGHVSLYWYRQALGQGPEFLTYFNYEAQQDKSGLPNDRFSAERPEGSISTLTIQRTEQRDSAMYRCASSSLAGVDNEQFFGPGTRLTVL.

This chain joins TRBV7-8 and TRBJ2-7, with D maybe TRBD2 (6 bases). CDR1 and CDR2 from the germline V gene are SGHVS and FQNEAQ. The V end lost 2 bases, the J end lost 1 base, and 18 bases lay between the germline ends. The CDR3 is 17 amino acids. CDR3 DNA: TGTGCCAGCAGCTTAAGGGGTGACGGGAGAATGTCCTACGAGCAGTACTTC. Amino acid sequence: CASSLRGDGRMSYEQYF.

The chain recombines TRBV28 with TRBJ2-7; D unclear. V lost 8 bases and J 3 bases, leaving 8 bases between the germline ends. The CDR3 spans 11 residues. The germline V gene has CDR1 MDHEN and CDR2 SYDVKM. The CDR3 here is CASRRNYEQYF. The CDR3 bases are TGTGCCAGCCGTAGGAACTACGAGCAGTACTTC.

This clone turned up a few times. V is TRBV18 and J is TRBJ2-7; 7 nucleotides agree with TRBD2. The CDR3 contains 15 residues. Germline CDR1 KGHSH, CDR2 LQKENI. V lost 5 bases, J lost 3 bases, and 10 bases stayed unmatched. As DNA, the CDR3 is TGTGCCAGCTCATCCCCTTTAGGCGGGAGCTACGAGCAGTACTTC. It translates to CASSSPLGGSYEQYF.

The chain recombines TRBV11-2 with TRBJ2-1; 15 bases map to TRBD2. CDR3 length equals 18 residues. The V gene's germline CDR1 is SGHAT and CDR2 FQNNGV. The junction had 6 bases not matched to a gene; V was cut back by 0 bases and J by 6 bases. This CDR3 reads CASSLEGLAGGSLNEQFF. CDR3 nucleotide sequence: TGTGCCAGCAGCTTAGAAGGACTAGCGGGAGGGTCCCTCAATGAGCAGTTCTTC.

This clone was seen a handful of times. CDR3: CASSPGSDEQFF. The CDR3 region has the DNA TGTGCCAGCAGCCCCGGGAGCGATGAGCAGTTCTTC. The chain couples TRBV7-3 to TRBJ2-1; D is possibly TRBD2 (6 bases). From germline, CDR1 is SGHTA and CDR2 FQGTGA. The V end was cut by 5 bases, the J end by 8 bases, with 10 bases between. The length of the CDR3 is 12 residues. The variable domain in full, completed from reference TRBV7-3 and TRBJ2-1, reads GAGVSQTPSNKVTEKGKYVELRCDPISGHTALYWYRQSLGQGPEFLIYFQGTGAADDSGLPNDRFFAVRPEGSVSTLKIQRTERGDSAVYLCASSPGSDEQFFGPGTRLTVL.

The chain couples TRBV7-3 to TRBJ2-3; D is unresolved. CDR3 size: 13 residues. Germline values: CDR1 SGHTA, CDR2 FQGTGA. The V end was cut by 5 bases, the J end by 0 bases, with 6 bases between. CDR3 sequence reads: CASSRDSTDTQYF. The CDR3 DNA reads TGTGCCAGCAGCCGCGACAGCACAGATACGCAGTATTTT.